This T cell receptor beta chain was captured in a study of cytomegalovirus exposure and HLA in healthy donors. Overall study: A prior analysis found roughly 100 million unique TCR beta sequences from 150 million to 200 million T cells. Findings of the study overall: A later analysis found common viral pathogens apparently linked to several of the most significant clusters.

With regard to this clone: Its antigen is undetermined.

60 Vbeta and 13 Jbeta primers were used in PCR. Libraries were prepared by immunoSEQ multiplex PCR; TCRdb keeps only in-frame clonotypes and omits some of them. The sample lists over 150,000 clones; around 73% were seen once. The CDR3 sequence is 16 residues long. Trimming cost V 2 bases and J 0 bases, with 13 bases left between them. Germline CDR1 is SNHLY and CDR2 is FYNNEI. The chain combines TRBV2 with TRBJ1-2; the D gene is possibly TRBD1 (5 bases). This clonotype was obtained from a woman aged 25-40 years in good health and CMV-seronegative. What was sequenced was PBMCs. Here the CDR3 reads CASSEFMTDTNYGYTF. The CDR3 coding sequence is TGTGCCAGCAGTGAATTCATGACAGATACTAACTATGGCTACACCTTC. Together with reference TRBV2 and TRBJ1-2, the CDR3 gives the full variable domain: EPEVTQTPSHQVTQMGQEVILRCVPISNHLYFYWYRQILGQKVEFLVSFYNNEISEKSEIFDDQFSVERPDGSNFTLKIRSTKLEDSAMYFCASSEFMTDTNYGYTFGSGTRLTVV.